Given below is one T cell receptor (beta chain) in context. The antigen is undetermined. The sample originates from a study of shared clonotypes between healthy human individuals. The study, taken as a whole, reports: Clonotype sharing among donors likely depends on sequencing depth.

The assay was immunoSEQ multiplex PCR, and TCRdb's table has in-frame clones only and misses some. The sample includes more than 400,000 clones, 90% to 97% of them seen just once. The length of the CDR3 is 14 residues. Trimming removed 0 bases from V and 9 bases from J; junction bases left unmatched: 3. The germline V gene encodes CDR1 SGHNT and CDR2 YYREEE (reference sequence). This receptor was obtained from a woman aged 25 to 45 in good health. V gene TRBV5-4 combines with J gene TRBJ2-3; 11 nucleotides line up with TRBD2. The source material was naive CD4+ T cells sorted from blood. The subset: CD45RA+ positively selected. The CDR3, as DNA: TGTGCCAGCAGCTTGGGGCTAGCGGGAGGAACGCAGTATTTT. Protein sequence: CASSLGLAGGTQYF.